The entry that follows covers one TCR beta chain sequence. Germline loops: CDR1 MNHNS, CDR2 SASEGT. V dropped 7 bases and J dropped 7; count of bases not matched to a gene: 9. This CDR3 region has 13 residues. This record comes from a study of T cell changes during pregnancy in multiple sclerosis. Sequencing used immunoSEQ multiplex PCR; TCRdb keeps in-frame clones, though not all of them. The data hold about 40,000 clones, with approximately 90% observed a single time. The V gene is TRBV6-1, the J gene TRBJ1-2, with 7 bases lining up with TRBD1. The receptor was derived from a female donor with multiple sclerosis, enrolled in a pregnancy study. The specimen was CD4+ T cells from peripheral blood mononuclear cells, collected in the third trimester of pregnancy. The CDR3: CASKVGTVLGYTF. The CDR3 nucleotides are TGTGCCAGCAAGGTGGGGACAGTGCTTGGCTACACCTTC.